The subject of this entry is one TCR beta chain. Germline-derived CDR1 and CDR2 are SGHDT and YYEEEE. The junction had 9 bases not matched to a gene; V was cut back by 1 base and J by 2 bases. The CDR3 sequence is 17 residues long. Sequencing was performed with immunoSEQ multiplex PCR; in TCRdb, only in-frame clones are kept and a portion is missing. The table has 130,000 or so clones, 70% to 90% seen once. The sample is drawn from a study of control samples from healthy donors and cancer patients. The TCR sequence derives from a man in his fifties in good health. V and J are TRBV5-6 and TRBJ2-3; 8 nucleotides align to TRBD2. The material sequenced was blood. CDR3 nucleotide sequence: TGTGCCAGCAGCTTGTTCGCGGCGGGGGGCGACACAGATACGCAGTATTTT. Translated: CASSLFAAGGDTDTQYF.